This TCR beta chain was identified during a study of blood T cell repertoires in COVID-19. About the study: The analysed material was cDNA or gDNA that came from T cells, B-cell-depleted T cells, or PBMCs.

V gave up 5 bases and J gave up 3 bases, with 10 bases separating them. Germline loops: CDR1 SEHNR, CDR2 FQNEAQ (reference sequence). CDR3 length: 13 amino acids. TCRdb's copy holds only in-frame clones and misses some; the assay was immunoSEQ multiplex PCR. The repertoire consists of some 230,000 clones, with around four fifths occurring once and the leading ten covering 7% to 10%. The chain has TRBV7-9 and TRBJ1-2, with D unresolved. Sequencing was done on a sample of peripheral blood. The sequence was obtained from a woman of 80 years or more with COVID-19, enrolled during active disease. The CDR3 region is CASSVERDYGYTF. CDR3 nucleotides: TGTGCCAGCAGCGTCGAACGGGACTATGGCTACACCTTC.